Listed below are T cell receptor beta chains from one sample, sequenced in a study of control samples from healthy donors and cancer patients. Here immunoSEQ multiplex PCR was the method, and the copy in TCRdb shows in-frame clones only, minus some. The sample includes tens of thousands of clones, roughly 84% seen only once; the top ten take approximately 15%. What was sequenced was blood. All receptors come from a man aged 45-65 years in good health. The CDR3 runs from the conserved cysteine through the conserved F or W. Fields, in order: V gene, J gene, clone size, D gene, CDR3 protein, CDR3 DNA. A D gene is named only where the DNA matches it firmly. Rows may omit the clone size; those that give it use once, few, many or a size class.

TRBV18	TRBJ2-1	once	-	CASSLTGSSYNEQFF	TGTGCCAGCTCACTTACAGGGAGCTCCTACAATGAGCAGTTCTTC
TRBV13	TRBJ2-5	-	TRBD2	CASSTRRLAGANQETQYF	TGTGCCAGCAGCACCCGCCGACTAGCGGGAGCTAACCAAGAGACCCAGTACTTC
TRBV29-1	TRBJ2-3	few	-	CSVAVSSTDTQYF	TGCAGCGTTGCTGTCTCTAGCACAGATACGCAGTATTTT
TRBV18	TRBJ2-2	few	-	CASSLVTNTGELFF	TGTGCCAGCTCATTGGTCACGAACACCGGGGAGCTGTTTTTT
TRBV3-1/TRBV3-2	TRBJ2-4	-	TRBD1	CASSTTPGQTKNIQYF	TGTGCCAGCAGCACCACGCCGGGACAGACAAAAAACATTCAGTACTTC
TRBV19	TRBJ2-7	-	TRBD1	CASSIGTGQSYEQYF	TGTGCCAGTAGTATTGGGACAGGGCAATCCTACGAGCAGTACTTC
TRBV27	TRBJ2-7	-	TRBD2	CASSWTSGYEQYF	TGTGCCAGCAGCTGGACTAGCGGCTACGAGCAGTACTTC
TRBV7-2	TRBJ2-7	-	TRBD2	CASSLDSGGKYEQYF	TGTGCCAGCAGCTTAGACAGCGGGGGAAAGTACGAGCAGTACTTC
TRBV9	TRBJ2-1	once	-	CASSSVGITYNEQFF	TGTGCCAGCAGCTCTGTGGGGATCACCTACAATGAGCAGTTCTTC
TRBV24-1	TRBJ2-3	-	TRBD2	CATSDPVGLAGGSTQYF	TGTGCCACCAGTGATCCCGTTGGACTAGCGGGAGGGTCTACGCAGTATTTT
TRBV29-1	TRBJ2-1	few	TRBD1	CSVQRDRDHEQFF	TGCAGCGTCCAGAGGGACAGGGACCATGAGCAGTTCTTC
TRBV5-4	TRBJ2-6	-	-	CASSLEYSGANVLTF	TGTGCCAGCAGCTTGGAGTACTCTGGGGCCAACGTCCTGACTTTC
TRBV19	TRBJ2-5	-	-	CASSAQGRETQYF	TGTGCCAGTAGTGCTCAGGGGAGAGAGACCCAGTACTTC
TRBV3-1/TRBV3-2	TRBJ2-3	-	TRBD2	CASSQTSGGTDTQYF	TGTGCCAGCAGCCAAACCAGCGGGGGCACAGATACGCAGTATTTT
TRBV11-2	TRBJ2-4	once	-	CASSLVYEVGSLAKNIQYF	TGTGCCAGCAGCTTAGTCTATGAGGTTGGTTCGTTAGCCAAAAACATTCAGTACTTC
TRBV14	TRBJ2-7	few	-	CASSRTTSKGSYEQYF	TGTGCCAGCAGCCGGACGACGTCTAAAGGGTCCTACGAGCAGTACTTC
TRBV10-3	TRBJ2-3	-	-	CAIRRGLDTDTQYF	TGTGCCATCCGTAGGGGCTTGGACACAGATACGCAGTATTTT
TRBV6-6	TRBJ1-1	-	-	CASTQDRPVNTEAFF	TGTGCCAGCACCCAGGACCGCCCCGTGAACACTGAAGCTTTCTTT
TRBV2	TRBJ1-2	once	TRBD1	CASSQGEGYGYTF	TGTGCCAGCAGTCAGGGGGAGGGCTATGGCTACACCTTC
TRBV19	TRBJ2-7	-	-	CASSIDHSPTTEQYF	TGTGCCAGTAGTATAGATCACTCTCCTACAACCGAGCAGTACTTC
TRBV5-6	TRBJ2-5	-	-	CASSPMGDQETQYF	TGTGCCAGCAGTCCCATGGGGGACCAGGAGACCCAGTACTTC
TRBV25-1	TRBJ1-4	-	TRBD1	CASTPLTGSEEKLFF	TGTGCCAGCACCCCGTTGACAGGGTCGGAAGAAAAACTGTTTTTT
TRBV10-3	TRBJ2-2	once	TRBD1	CAISESTGQGAWSGELFF	TGTGCCATCAGTGAGTCGACAGGGCAGGGGGCTTGGTCCGGGGAGCTGTTTTTT